The TCR beta chain under discussion was sequenced for a study of blood T cell repertoires in COVID-19. About the study: Donors in the United States, Italy and Spain gave samples during acute or convalescent COVID-19. PBMCs, B-cell-depleted T cells, or T cells were the source of the cDNA or gDNA that made up the material.

In this sample, this clone turned up once. Original methodology: For nucleated cells, counts were estimated from reference gene primer amplification. Some clones are missing from TCRdb's copy, which holds only in-frame ones; the method was immunoSEQ multiplex PCR. V, J and clone size derive from that table, while D and trimming were established from the DNA sequence. The sample includes 80,000 or so clones, about four fifths of them seen just once. This CDR3 spans 12 amino acids. Trimming took off 4 bases at V and 9 bases at J, with 10 bases between the two ends. Germline CDR1 SGHTA, CDR2 FQGTGA. This sequence was found in a woman aged 70-85 years with acute or convalescent COVID-19. Sequences were obtained from peripheral blood. The chain combines TRBV7-3 with TRBJ2-1; no reliable D call. CDR3 loop: CASSSTRGEQFF. The CDR3 DNA sequence: TGTGCCAGCAGCTCCACAAGAGGTGAGCAGTTCTTC. The whole variable domain, remainder taken from reference TRBV7-3 and TRBJ2-1, is GAGVSQTPSNKVTEKGKYVELRCDPISGHTALYWYRQSLGQGPEFLIYFQGTGAADDSGLPNDRFFAVRPEGSVSTLKIQRTERGDSAVYLCASSSTRGEQFFGPGTRLTVL.